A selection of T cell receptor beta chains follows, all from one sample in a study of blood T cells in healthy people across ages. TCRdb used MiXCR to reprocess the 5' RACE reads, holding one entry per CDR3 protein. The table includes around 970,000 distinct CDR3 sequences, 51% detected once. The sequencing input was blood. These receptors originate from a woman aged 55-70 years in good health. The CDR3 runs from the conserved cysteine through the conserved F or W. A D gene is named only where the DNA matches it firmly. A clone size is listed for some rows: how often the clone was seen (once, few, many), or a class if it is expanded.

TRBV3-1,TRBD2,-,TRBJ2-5,TGTGCCAGCAGCCAACGGGCGGGAGTCTCTGAGACCCAGTACTTC,CASSQRAGVSETQYF
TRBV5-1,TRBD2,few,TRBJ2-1,TGCGCCAGCAGCTTTTTAAGCGGGAGGGCCGGTGAGCAGTTCTTC,CASSFLSGRAGEQFF
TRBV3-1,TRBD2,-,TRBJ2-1,TGTGCCAGCAGCCAAGAGAGTAGCGGGAGACCTGAGCAGTTCTTC,CASSQESSGRPEQFF
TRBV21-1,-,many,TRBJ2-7,TGTGCCAGCAGCAAGGGAGGGGGCAGCTACGAGCAGTACTTC,CASSKGGGSYEQYF
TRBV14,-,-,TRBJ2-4,TGTGCCAGCAGCCAAGATCGGCCGATAGCCAAAAACATTCAGTACTTC,CASSQDRPIAKNIQYF
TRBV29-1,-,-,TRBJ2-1,TGCAGCGTCTCTAGTGGAGGGGGCAATGAGCAGTTCTTC,CSVSSGGGNEQFF
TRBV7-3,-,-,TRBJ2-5,TGTGCCAGCAGCTCGGGGGGCGGGAGTACGGAGACCCAGTACTTC,CASSSGGGSTETQYF
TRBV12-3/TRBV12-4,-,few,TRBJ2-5,TGTGCCAGCAGTTTCAGGCGGGGAATATATGAGACCCAGTACTTC,CASSFRRGIYETQYF
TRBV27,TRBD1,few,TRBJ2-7,TGTGCCAGCAGACACAGCTCTGGGACAGACTACGAGCAGTACTTC,CASRHSSGTDYEQYF
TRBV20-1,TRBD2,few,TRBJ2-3,TGTAGTGCTAGAGAACTAGCGGGTGGCACAGATACGCAGTATTTT,CSARELAGGTDTQYF
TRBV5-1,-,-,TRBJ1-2,TGCGCCAGCAGCAACGATGCAGGGGTTCAAAACACCTTC,CASSNDAGVQNTF
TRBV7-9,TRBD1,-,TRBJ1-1,TGTGCCAGCAGCTCCCGGGACAGGAACACTGAAGCTTTCTTT,CASSSRDRNTEAFF
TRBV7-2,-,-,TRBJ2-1,TGTGCCAGCAGCTCCATTACAGTGACCCTTTCCTACAATGAGCAGTTCTTC,CASSSITVTLSYNEQFF
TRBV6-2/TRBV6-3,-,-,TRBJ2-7,TGTGCCAGCAGTCCGGACAGCAATCTGAGGATGTACTTC,CASSPDSNLRMYF
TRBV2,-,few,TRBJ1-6,TGTGCCAGCAAAAGGAGCTCCTATAATTCACCCCTCCACTTT,CASKRSSYNSPLHF
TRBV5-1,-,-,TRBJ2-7,TGCGCCAGCAGCTCCATCTTTACTGGCCCTCCCTACGAGCAGTACTTC,CASSSIFTGPPYEQYF
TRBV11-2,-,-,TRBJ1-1,TGTGCCAGCAGCCCCGGGGCCCAGGCTGACACTGAAGCTTTCTTT,CASSPGAQADTEAFF
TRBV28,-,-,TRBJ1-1,TGTGCCAGCAGTGGCCTCCGGGGCACTGAAGCTTTCTTT,CASSGLRGTEAFF
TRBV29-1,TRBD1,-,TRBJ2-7,TGCAGCGTCCGGGACAGAGACTACGAGCAGTACTTC,CSVRDRDYEQYF
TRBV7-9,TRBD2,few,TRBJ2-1,TGTGCCAGCAGCTCCAGCGGGAGTAGAGATGAGCAGTTCTTC,CASSSSGSRDEQFF
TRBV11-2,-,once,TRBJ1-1,TGTGCCAGCAGCGCCTCCACCGGGTATGGCACTGAAGCTTTCTTT,CASSASTGYGTEAFF
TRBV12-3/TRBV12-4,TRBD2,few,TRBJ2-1,TGTGCCAGCAGTCCCCGGACTAGCGGGAGCCATGAGCAGTTCTTC,CASSPRTSGSHEQFF